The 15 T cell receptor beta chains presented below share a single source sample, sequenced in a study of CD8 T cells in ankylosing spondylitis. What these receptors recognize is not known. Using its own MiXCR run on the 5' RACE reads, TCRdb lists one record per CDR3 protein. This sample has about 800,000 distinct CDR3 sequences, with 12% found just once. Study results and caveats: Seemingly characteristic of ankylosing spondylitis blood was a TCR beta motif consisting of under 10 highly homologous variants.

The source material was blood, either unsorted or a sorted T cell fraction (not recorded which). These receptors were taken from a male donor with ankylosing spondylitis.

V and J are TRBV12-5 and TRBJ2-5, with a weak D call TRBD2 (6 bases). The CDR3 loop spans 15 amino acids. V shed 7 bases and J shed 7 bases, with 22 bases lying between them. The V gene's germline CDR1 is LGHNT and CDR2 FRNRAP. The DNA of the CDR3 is TGTGCTAGTGCCGCTCCCGGGGTGCTGGGGGGGACCCAGTACTTC. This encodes CASAAPGVLGGTQYF.

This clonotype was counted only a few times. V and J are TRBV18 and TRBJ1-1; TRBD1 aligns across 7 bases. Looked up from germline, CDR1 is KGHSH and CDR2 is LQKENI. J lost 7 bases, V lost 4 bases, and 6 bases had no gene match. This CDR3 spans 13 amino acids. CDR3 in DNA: TGTGCCAGCTCACTTCTATACAGGGGTGAAGCTTTCTTT. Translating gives CASSLLYRGEAFF. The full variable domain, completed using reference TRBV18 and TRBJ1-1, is NAGVMQNPRHLVRRRGQEARLRCSPMKGHSHVYWYRQLPEEGLKFMVYLQKENIIDESGMPKERFSAEFPKEGPSILRIQQVVRGDSAAYFCASSLLYRGEAFFGQGTRLTVV.

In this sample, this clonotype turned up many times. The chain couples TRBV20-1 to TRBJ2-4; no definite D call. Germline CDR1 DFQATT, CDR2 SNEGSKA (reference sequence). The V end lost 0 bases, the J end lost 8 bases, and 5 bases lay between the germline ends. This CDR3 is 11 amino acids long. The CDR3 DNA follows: TGCAGTGCTAGAGATAATGACATTCAGTACTTC. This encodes CSARDNDIQYF.

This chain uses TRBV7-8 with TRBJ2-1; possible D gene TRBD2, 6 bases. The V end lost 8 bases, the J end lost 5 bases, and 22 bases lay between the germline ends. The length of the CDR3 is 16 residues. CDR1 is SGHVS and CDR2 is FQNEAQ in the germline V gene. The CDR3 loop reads CASHYGGLVAHNEQFF. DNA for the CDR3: TGTGCCAGCCACTACGGAGGGCTAGTCGCCCACAATGAGCAGTTCTTC.

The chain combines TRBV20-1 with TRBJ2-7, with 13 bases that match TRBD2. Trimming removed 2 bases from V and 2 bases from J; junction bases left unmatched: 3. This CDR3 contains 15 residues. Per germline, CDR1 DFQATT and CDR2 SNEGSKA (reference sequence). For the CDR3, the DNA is TGCAGTGCTAGACTGACTAGCGGGAGGCCCTACGAGCAGTACTTC. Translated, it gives CSARLTSGRPYEQYF.

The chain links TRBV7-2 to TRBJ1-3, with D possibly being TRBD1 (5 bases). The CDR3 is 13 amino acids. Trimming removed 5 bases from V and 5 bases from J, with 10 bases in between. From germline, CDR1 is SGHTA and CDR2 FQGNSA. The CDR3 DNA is TGTGCCAGCAGCCCAGGGTATCGAAACACCATATATTTT. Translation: CASSPGYRNTIYF.

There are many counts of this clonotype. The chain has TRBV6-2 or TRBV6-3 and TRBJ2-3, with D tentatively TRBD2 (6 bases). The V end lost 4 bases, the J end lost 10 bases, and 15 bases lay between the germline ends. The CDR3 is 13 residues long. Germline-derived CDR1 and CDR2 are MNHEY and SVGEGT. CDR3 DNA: TGTGCCAGCAGTTCCTCGACTAGTGGAGCGCAGTATTTT. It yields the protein CASSSSTSGAQYF.

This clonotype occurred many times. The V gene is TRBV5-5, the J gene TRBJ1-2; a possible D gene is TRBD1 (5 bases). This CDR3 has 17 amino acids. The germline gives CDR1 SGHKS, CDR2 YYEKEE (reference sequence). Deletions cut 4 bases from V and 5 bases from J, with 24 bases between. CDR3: CASSPSFWQKDTYGYTF. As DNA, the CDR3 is TGTGCCAGCAGCCCTAGCTTCTGGCAGAAGGACACGTATGGCTACACCTTC.

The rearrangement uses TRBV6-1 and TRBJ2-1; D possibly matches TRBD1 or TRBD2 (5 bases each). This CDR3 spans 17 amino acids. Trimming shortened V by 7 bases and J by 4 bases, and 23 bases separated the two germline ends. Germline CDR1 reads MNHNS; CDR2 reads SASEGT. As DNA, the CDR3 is TGTGCCAGCAAAACCGCTCCGGGACGCAGAACTTACAATGAGCAGTTCTTC. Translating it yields CASKTAPGRRTYNEQFF.

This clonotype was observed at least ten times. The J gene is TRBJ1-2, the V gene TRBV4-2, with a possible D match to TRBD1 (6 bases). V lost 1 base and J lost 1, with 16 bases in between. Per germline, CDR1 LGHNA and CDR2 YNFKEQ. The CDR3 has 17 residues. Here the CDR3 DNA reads TGTGCCAGCAGCCAAGGATGGGGGCAGGACCTTAACTATGGCTACACCTTC. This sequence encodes CASSQGWGQDLNYGYTF.

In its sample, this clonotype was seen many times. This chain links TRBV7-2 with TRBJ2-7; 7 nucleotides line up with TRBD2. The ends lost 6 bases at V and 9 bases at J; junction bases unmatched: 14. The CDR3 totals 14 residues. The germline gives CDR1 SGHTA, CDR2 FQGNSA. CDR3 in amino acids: CASRPPGGSTRQYF. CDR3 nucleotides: TGTGCCAGCAGGCCTCCCGGCGGGAGTACGAGGCAGTACTTC.

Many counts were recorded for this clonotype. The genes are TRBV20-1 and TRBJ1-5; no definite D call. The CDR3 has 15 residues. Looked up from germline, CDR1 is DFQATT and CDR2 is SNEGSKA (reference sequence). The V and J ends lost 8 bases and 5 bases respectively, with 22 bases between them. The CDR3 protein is CSTSGFSTVDQPQHF. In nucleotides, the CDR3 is TGCAGTACCTCCGGGTTCTCCACGGTGGATCAGCCCCAGCATTTT.

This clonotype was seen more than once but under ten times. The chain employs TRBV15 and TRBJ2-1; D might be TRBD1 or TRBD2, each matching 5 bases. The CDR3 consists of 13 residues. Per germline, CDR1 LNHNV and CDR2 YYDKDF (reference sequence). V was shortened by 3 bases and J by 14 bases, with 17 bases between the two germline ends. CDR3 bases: TGTGCCACCAGCAGGAGGGGTAGGTTGGATAAGTTCTTC. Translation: CATSRRGRLDKFF.

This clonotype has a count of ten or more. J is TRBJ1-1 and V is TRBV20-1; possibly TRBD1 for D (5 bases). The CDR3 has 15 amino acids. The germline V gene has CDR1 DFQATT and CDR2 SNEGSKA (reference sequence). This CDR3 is CSGKGGVRLRTEAFF. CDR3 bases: TGCAGCGGAAAGGGAGGGGTGAGGTTAAGAACTGAAGCTTTCTTT.

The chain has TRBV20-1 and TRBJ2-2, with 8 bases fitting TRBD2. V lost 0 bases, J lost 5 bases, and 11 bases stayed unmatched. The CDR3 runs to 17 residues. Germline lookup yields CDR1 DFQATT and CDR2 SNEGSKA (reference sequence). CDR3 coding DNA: TGCAGTGCTAGAGATCAGGAGGGACTAGGGAGGACCGGGGAGCTGTTTTTT. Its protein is CSARDQEGLGRTGELFF.